The T cell receptor gamma chain under discussion was sequenced for a study of gammadelta T cells in human blood. Study-wide points: Right after birth, innate γδ T cells reportedly expanded polyclonally after microbial exposure.

The CDR3 has 31 residues if both end residues are counted. The V gene's germline CDR1 is VTNTFY and CDR2 YDVSTARD (reference sequence). This clone counts as hyperexpanded (1% or more). Its matching antigen is unknown. Because the CDR3's place on the DNA is in doubt, the DNA is left out and the CDR3 is given as listed by TCRdb. TCRdb re-processed the RT-PCR reads via CATT. The sample records about 180 gamma-chain clones, roughly 3.5% being singletons. The J gene has no call, while the V gene is TRGV3. Sequenced sample: Vgamma9Vdelta2 gamma-delta T cells from cord blood. The TCR comes from a newborn. CDR3 sequence reads: CATWDRLIIRNSLAVEQHLLSQVSIGRIQHF.